This T cell receptor beta chain was identified in a study of blood T cell repertoires in COVID-19. Study details: Samples came from the United States, Italy and Spain, spanning acute and convalescent COVID-19. The analysed material was cDNA or gDNA that came from T cells, B-cell-depleted T cells, or PBMCs.

As originally analysed: The authors estimated nucleated cell counts from reference gene primer amplification. The method was immunoSEQ multiplex PCR; TCRdb's version includes in-frame clones alone and lacks a portion of them. V and J calls plus clone size are reproduced from that table; the DNA served to infer D and trimming. The table lists roughly 230,000 clones, more than 65% of them singletons. Germline V gives CDR1 LNHNV, CDR2 YYDKDF (reference sequence). The CDR3 totals 13 residues. Trimming removed 2 bases at V and 4 bases at J, with 8 bases between. The TCR comes from a woman at least 80 years old with acute or convalescent COVID-19. Specimen: peripheral blood. The rearrangement uses TRBV15 and TRBJ1-2; weak D call: TRBD1 (5 bases). DNA of the CDR3: TGTGCCACCAGCAGACAGGGAGGCTATGGCTACACCTTC. Translated: CATSRQGGYGYTF.